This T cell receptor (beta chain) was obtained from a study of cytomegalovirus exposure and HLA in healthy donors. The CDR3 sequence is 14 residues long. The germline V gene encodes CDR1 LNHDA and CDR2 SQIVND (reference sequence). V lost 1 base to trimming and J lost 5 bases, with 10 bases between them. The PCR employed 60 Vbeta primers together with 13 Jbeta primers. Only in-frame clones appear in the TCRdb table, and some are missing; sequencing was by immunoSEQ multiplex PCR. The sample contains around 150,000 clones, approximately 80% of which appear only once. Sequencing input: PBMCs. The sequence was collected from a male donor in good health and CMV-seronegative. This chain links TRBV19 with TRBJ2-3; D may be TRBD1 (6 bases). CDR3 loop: CASSIVSGVDTQYF. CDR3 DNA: TGTGCCAGTAGTATAGTTTCAGGGGTAGATACGCAGTATTTT.